This T cell receptor beta chain was captured in a study of T cell responses to AZD1222 COVID-19 vaccine. Germline CDR1 reads KGHDR; CDR2 reads SFDVKD. Trimming removed 5 bases from V and 0 bases from J, with 14 bases in between. The CDR3 loop spans 16 amino acids. Measured with immunoSEQ multiplex PCR; TCRdb has only the in-frame clones, and not every one. This table holds 120,000 or so clones, 88% found once. Broader study findings: Receipt of two AZD1222 doses was followed by a rise in Spike-specific TCR breadth and depth.

Comment on this clone: What it recognizes is unknown.

V is TRBV24-1 and J is TRBJ2-3; no definite D call. The sequencing used peripheral blood, collected on day 0 of MenACWY control vaccination. This clonotype originated in an adult in good health. CDR3 region: CATSARRSGSTDTQYF. CDR3 coding DNA: TGTGCCACCAGTGCCAGAAGGTCCGGTAGCACAGATACGCAGTATTTT.